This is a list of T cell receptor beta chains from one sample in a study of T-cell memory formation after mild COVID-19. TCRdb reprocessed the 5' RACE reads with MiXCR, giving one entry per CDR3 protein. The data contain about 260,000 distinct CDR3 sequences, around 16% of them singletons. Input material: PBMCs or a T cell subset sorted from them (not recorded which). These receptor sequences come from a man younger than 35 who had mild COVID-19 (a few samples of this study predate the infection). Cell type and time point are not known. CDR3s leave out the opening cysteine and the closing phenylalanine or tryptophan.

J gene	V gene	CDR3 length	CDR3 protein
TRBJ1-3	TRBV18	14	ASSASPGQGGNTIY
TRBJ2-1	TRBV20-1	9	SEAYDKGQF
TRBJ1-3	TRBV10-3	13	AISEPDWGRNTIY
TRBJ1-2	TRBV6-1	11	ASSDRGRGGYT
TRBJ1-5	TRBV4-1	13	ASSHRWTENQPQH
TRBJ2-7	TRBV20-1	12	SALPLAGVYEQY
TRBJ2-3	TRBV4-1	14	ASSRTPQGGTDTQY
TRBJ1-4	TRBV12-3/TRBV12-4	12	ASSLNRLGEKLF
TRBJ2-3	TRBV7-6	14	ASSFLALRETDTQY
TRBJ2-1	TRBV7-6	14	ASSLVLAGTYNEQF
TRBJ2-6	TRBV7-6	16	ASSSLGQRNSGANVLT
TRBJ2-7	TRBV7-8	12	ASSFLRESYEQY
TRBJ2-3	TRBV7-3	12	ASSPTGYADTQY
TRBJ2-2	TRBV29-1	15	SVATGTYYLNTGELF
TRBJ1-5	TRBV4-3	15	ASSQDVPGVGNQPQH
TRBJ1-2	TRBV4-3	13	ASSQASARSYGYT
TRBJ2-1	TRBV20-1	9	SARSYNEQF
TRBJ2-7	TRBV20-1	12	SARDPRGGYEQY
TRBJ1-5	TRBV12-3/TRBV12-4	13	ASGQGVNSNQPQH
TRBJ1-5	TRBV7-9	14	ASSKDGGYSNQPQH
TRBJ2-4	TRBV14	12	ASSPSGGPLGQY
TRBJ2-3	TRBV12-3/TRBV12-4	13	ASRGPTRSTDTQY
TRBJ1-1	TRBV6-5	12	ASSYEQEGTEAF
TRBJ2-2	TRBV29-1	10	STFGDTGELF
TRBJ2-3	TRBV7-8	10	ASRPWGDTQY
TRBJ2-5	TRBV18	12	ASSPRTGRETQY
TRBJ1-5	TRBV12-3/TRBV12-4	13	ASRRGTGSNQPQH
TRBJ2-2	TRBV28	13	ASSLLAGGPGELF
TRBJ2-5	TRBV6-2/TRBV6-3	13	ASSTSGGGWETQY
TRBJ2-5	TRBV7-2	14	ASSPSGGGLWETQY
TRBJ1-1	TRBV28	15	ASRSAAIGLLGPEAF
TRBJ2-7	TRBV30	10	AWDRGPYEQY
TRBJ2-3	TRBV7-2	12	ASSSAGGKDTQY
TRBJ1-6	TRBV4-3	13	ASSQNRGDNSPLH
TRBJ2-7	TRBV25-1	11	ASISTVDYEQY
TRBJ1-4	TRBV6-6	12	ASRGGITNEKLF
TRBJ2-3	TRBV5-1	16	ASSLAGTSGGRTDTQY
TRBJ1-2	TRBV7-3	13	ASSSWEGAGYGYT
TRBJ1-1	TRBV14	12	ASSHNVGNTEAF
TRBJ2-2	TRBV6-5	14	ASSYSLSGGSGELF